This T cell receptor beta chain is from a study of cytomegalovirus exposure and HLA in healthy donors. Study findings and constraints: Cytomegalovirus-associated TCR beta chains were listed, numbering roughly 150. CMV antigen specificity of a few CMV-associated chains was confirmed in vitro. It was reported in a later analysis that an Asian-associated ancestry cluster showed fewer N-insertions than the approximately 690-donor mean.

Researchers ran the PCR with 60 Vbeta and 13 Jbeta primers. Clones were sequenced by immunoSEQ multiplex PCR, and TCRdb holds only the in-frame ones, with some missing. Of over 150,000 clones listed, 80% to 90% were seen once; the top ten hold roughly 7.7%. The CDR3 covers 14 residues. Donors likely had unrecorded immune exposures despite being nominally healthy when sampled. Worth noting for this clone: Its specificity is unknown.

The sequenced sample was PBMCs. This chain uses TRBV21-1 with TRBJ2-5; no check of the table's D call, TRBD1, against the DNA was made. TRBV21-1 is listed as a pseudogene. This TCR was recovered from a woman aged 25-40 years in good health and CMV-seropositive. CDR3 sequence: CASTSGTVKETQYF. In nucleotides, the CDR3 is TGTGCCAGCACCTCCGGGACAGTGAAAGAGACCCAGTACTTC.